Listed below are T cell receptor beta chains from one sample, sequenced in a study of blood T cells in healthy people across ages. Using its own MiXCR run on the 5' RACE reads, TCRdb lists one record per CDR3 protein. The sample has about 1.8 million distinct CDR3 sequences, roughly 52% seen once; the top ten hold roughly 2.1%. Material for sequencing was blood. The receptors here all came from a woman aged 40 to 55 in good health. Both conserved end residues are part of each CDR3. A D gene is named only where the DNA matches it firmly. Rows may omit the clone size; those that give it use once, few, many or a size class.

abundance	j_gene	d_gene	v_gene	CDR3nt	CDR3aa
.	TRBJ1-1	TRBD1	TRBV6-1	TGTGCCAGCGGAAGAATGGGACAGCTGAACACTGAAGCTTTCTTT	CASGRMGQLNTEAFF
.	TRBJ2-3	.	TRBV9	TGTGCCAGCAGCGTCTCGGTAGGGTTCACAGATACGCAGTATTTT	CASSVSVGFTDTQYF
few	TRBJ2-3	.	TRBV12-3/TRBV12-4	TGTGCCAGCAGTTTAGCTAGCCGGGAGACAGATACGCAGTATTTT	CASSLASRETDTQYF
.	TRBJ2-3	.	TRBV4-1	TGCGCCAGCAGCCAAGATATGGGAAGCGGCACAGATACGCAGTATTTT	CASSQDMGSGTDTQYF
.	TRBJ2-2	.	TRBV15	TGTGCCACCGGCAGGCACAAAGGGGAGCTGTTTTTT	CATGRHKGELFF
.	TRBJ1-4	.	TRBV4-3	TGCGCCAGCAGCCCCAGTTGGGGGGTTACTAATGAAAAACTGTTTTTT	CASSPSWGVTNEKLFF
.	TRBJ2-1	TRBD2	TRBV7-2	TGTGCCAGCAGCTCGACTAGCGGGATACCCAATGAGCAGTTCTTC	CASSSTSGIPNEQFF
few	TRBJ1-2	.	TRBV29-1	TGCAGCGTTGAGCGGGGGGCGATCTACGGCTACACCTTC	CSVERGAIYGYTF
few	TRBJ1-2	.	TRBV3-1	TGTGCCAGCAGTCCCTCTCACGCAGGAAACTATGGCTACACCTTC	CASSPSHAGNYGYTF
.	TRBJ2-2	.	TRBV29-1	TGCAGCGTTGGTTATTGGGGGCTTGGCACCGGGGAGCTGTTTTTT	CSVGYWGLGTGELFF
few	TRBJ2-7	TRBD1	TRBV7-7	TGTGCTAGCAGACCGTTAGGACAGGGGGCCAAAGAGCAGTACTTC	CASRPLGQGAKEQYF
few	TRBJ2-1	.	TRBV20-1	TGCAGTGCGCAAAAGTCTCGGGTTGGGGAGCAGTTCTTC	CSAQKSRVGEQFF
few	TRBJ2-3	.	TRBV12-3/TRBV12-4	TGTGCCACGGGTTATAGGGGTTCCCGAGATACGCAGTATTTT	CATGYRGSRDTQYF
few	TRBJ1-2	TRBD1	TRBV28	TGTGCCAGCAGTCCATACACAGGGGGCTATGGCTACACCTTC	CASSPYTGGYGYTF
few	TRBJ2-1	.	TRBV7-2	TGTGCCAGCAGCTTATGGGGAGCTCCCAATGAGCAGTTCTTC	CASSLWGAPNEQFF
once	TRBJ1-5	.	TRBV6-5	TGTGCCAGCAGTTACTCGGAGGACGGGTGGGAATTTCATCAGCCCCAGCATTTT	CASSYSEDGWEFHQPQHF
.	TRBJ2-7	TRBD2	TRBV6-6	TGTGCCAGCACCTCGGGGACTAGCGGGAGTATTGGGCAGTACTTC	CASTSGTSGSIGQYF
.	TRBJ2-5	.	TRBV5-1	TGCGCCAGCAGCCAGAATCGGGGGGCGAGGAAGACCCAGTACTTC	CASSQNRGARKTQYF
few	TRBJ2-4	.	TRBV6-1	TGTGCCAGCAGCGAAGCGAGGGGCCTAGCCAAAAACATTCAGTACTTC	CASSEARGLAKNIQYF
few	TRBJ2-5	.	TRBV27	TGTGCCAGTAGAAAAGCGGCTTTGCAGTACTTC	CASRKAALQYF
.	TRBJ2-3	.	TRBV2	TGTGCCAGCAGGGAATCCAGCAGCACAGATACGCAGTATTTT	CASRESSSTDTQYF
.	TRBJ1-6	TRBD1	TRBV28	TGTGCCAGCAGACCGGGACAGTCAAATTCACCCCTCCACTTT	CASRPGQSNSPLHF
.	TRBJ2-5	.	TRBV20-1	TGCAGTGCTAGAGATGTTGTGGGGAAAGAGACCCAGTACTTC	CSARDVVGKETQYF
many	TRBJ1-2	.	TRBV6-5	TGTGCCAGCAGTGTGGGACTTAACGGTGGCTACACCTTC	CASSVGLNGGYTF
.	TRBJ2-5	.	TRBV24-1	TGTGCCACCAGTGAGCGCGCGGACAGCCAAGAGACCCAGTACTTC	CATSERADSQETQYF
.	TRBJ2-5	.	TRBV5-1	TGCGCCAGCAGCCGCTCGACCTCCCAAGAGACCCAGTACTTC	CASSRSTSQETQYF